This T cell receptor beta chain was sequenced for a study of CD4+ T cells in melanoma. Notes on the study in general: A reported correlation linked neoantigen-specific CD4+ T cells to CD8+, macrophage and B cell function. Reportedly, melanoma neoantigen-specific CD4+ T cells showed varied differentiation states.

V was pared by 5 bases and J by 4 bases, with 11 bases between. The germline V gene has CDR1 MNHNS and CDR2 SASEGT. CDR3 length: 14 residues. Comment on this clone: As yet, its antigen is unknown.

Sequenced by immunoSEQ multiplex PCR; TCRdb stores in-frame clones only, minus some. The sample has roughly 21,000 clones; 78% are singletons. The receptor was isolated from a human donor with melanoma. This rearrangement joins TRBV6-1 to TRBJ1-4; D not resolved. The DNA for the CDR3 is TGTGCCAGCAGTCAGTATCCCGGTAATGAAAAACTGTTTTTT. Residues: CASSQYPGNEKLFF.